Shown below are 29 T cell receptor beta chains from a single sample sequenced in a study of cytomegalovirus exposure and HLA in healthy donors. The PCR was carried out with 60 Vbeta primers and 13 Jbeta primers. This table comes from immunoSEQ multiplex PCR, and its TCRdb copy is limited to in-frame clones, with some not included. The sample comprises around 130,000 clones, around 83% of which are singletons, and 2% to 3% rests with the top ten. The sequenced sample consisted of PBMCs. The receptors shown here come from a man aged 45-65 years in good health and CMV-seronegative.

The rearrangement joins TRBV18 to TRBJ1-4; 7 nucleotides match TRBD1. The CDR3 is made up of 13 amino acids. The V and J ends lost 3 bases and 5 bases, in that order; junction bases with no gene match: 0. Germline CDR1 is KGHSH and CDR2 is LQKENI. The chain's CDR3 is CASSPDRNEKLFF. For the CDR3, the DNA is TGTGCCAGCTCACCGGACAGGAATGAAAAACTGTTTTTT. Looking up the rest from reference TRBV18 and TRBJ1-4 gives the full variable domain: NAGVMQNPRHLVRRRGQEARLRCSPMKGHSHVYWYRQLPEEGLKFMVYLQKENIIDESGMPKERFSAEFPKEGPSILRIQQVVRGDSAAYFCASSPDRNEKLFFGSGTQLSVL.

The V call is TRBV4-2, the J call TRBJ2-1, with 8 bases matching TRBD2. CDR1 LGHNA and CDR2 YNFKEQ come from the germline V gene. V trimming: 2 bases; J trimming: 8 bases; junction bases outside the gene matches: 20. This CDR3 contains 19 residues. The DNA for the CDR3 is TGTGCCAGCAGCCAATTTACGGGGACTAGTTTTGGACTCGGCGATGAGCAGTTCTTC. Translating it yields CASSQFTGTSFGLGDEQFF.

The CDR3 bases are TGCAGCGTCGGGGACGGGAGTTCAATCTTGGCCCAGCATTTT. It is translated as CSVGDGSSILAQHF. V is TRBV29-1 and J is TRBJ1-5; maybe TRBD1 (5 bases). The V and J ends lost 6 bases and 11 bases respectively, with 23 bases between them. CDR3 length: 14 amino acids. Germline loops: CDR1 SQVTM, CDR2 ANQGSEA. The variable domain in full, with the rest retrieved from reference TRBV29-1 and TRBJ1-5, is SAVISQKPSRDICQRGTSLTIQCQVDSQVTMMFWYRQQPGQSLTLIATANQGSEATYESGFVIDKFPISRPNLTFSTLTVSNMSPEDSSIYLCSVGDGSSILAQHFGDGTRLSIL.

The chain uses TRBV9 and TRBJ1-4; TRBD1 matches at 8 bases. There are 14 residues in the CDR3. Germline V gene data show CDR1 as SGDLS and CDR2 as YYNGEE. The V gene end was trimmed by 4 bases and the J gene end by 8 bases; junction bases not matched to a gene: 7. The CDR3 DNA sequence: TGTGCCAGCAGCTTGCAGGGGGCTGGAGAAAAACTGTTTTTT. Its protein is CASSLQGAGEKLFF.

V and J are TRBV30 and TRBJ1-5; possibly TRBD1 for D (6 bases). Deletions cut 0 bases from V and 4 bases from J, with 10 bases between. Germline V gene lookup returns CDR1 GTSNPN and CDR2 SVGIG (reference sequence). The CDR3 has 14 amino acids. CDR3 sequence reads: CAWSVGRGNQPQHF. The CDR3 region has the DNA TGTGCCTGGAGTGTTGGCAGGGGAAATCAGCCCCAGCATTTT.

V usage is TRBV18 and J usage is TRBJ2-5, with 8 nucleotides matching TRBD1. Trimming took 6 bases from V and 4 from J; bases not matched to a gene: 7. CDR1 and CDR2 from the germline V gene are KGHSH and LQKENI. The CDR3 runs 14 residues. The CDR3 here is CASSPSGQGETQYF. In DNA, the CDR3 is TGTGCCAGCTCTCCTTCTGGACAGGGAGAGACCCAGTACTTC.

This chain uses TRBV6-6 with TRBJ2-7, with D tentatively TRBD2 (5 bases). Trimming shortened V by 4 bases and J by 6 bases, and 10 bases separated the two germline ends. Germline-derived CDR1 and CDR2 are MNHNY and SVGAGI (reference sequence). This CDR3 comprises 12 residues. In DNA, the CDR3 is TGTGCCAGCAGTTTACCGGCGGGCGAGCAGTACTTC. Translating it yields CASSLPAGEQYF.

The chain uses TRBV5-6 and TRBJ1-2, with 10 bases that match TRBD1. Germline V gives CDR1 SGHDT, CDR2 YYEEEE. V was pared by 0 bases and J by 6 bases, with 2 bases of the junction left unmatched. The CDR3 spans 14 residues. The CDR3 sequence: CASSLADRGHGYTF. The CDR3 coding sequence is TGTGCCAGCAGCTTGGCCGACAGGGGGCATGGCTACACCTTC. Using reference TRBV5-6 and TRBJ1-2 for the parts outside the CDR3, the full variable domain is DAGVTQSPTHLIKTRGQQVTLRCSPKSGHDTVSWYQQALGQGPQFIFQYYEEEERQRGNFPDRFSGHQFPNYSSELNVNALLLGDSALYLCASSLADRGHGYTFGSGTRLTVV.

The chain has TRBV19 and TRBJ1-1; maybe TRBD1 (6 bases). CDR3 size: 15 residues. Germline V lookup: CDR1 LNHDA, CDR2 SQIVND (reference sequence). The V gene lost 1 base and the J gene lost 5 bases, with 14 bases spanning the gap. Here the CDR3 reads CASSIGGGGRTEAFF. The DNA of the CDR3 is TGTGCCAGTAGTATAGGAGGGGGAGGGAGGACTGAAGCTTTCTTT.

This chain joins TRBV4-3 and TRBJ2-3; TRBD2 matches 11 bases. CDR3 length: 16 residues. In germline, CDR1 is LGHNA, CDR2 YSLEER. V lost 1 base, J lost 4 bases, and 4 bases stayed unmatched. CDR3 DNA: TGCGCCAGCAGCCAAGCGACTAGCGGGAACCCAGATACGCAGTATTTT. Protein sequence: CASSQATSGNPDTQYF.

The chain uses TRBV28 and TRBJ1-4; TRBD1 matches 8 bases. The CDR3 spans 15 residues. Germline loops: CDR1 MDHEN, CDR2 SYDVKM. V gave up 3 bases and J gave up 4 bases; unmatched junction bases: 4. This CDR3 reads CASSFPGQGNEKLFF. CDR3 nucleotides: TGTGCCAGCAGTTTCCCCGGACAGGGTAATGAAAAACTGTTTTTT. Based on the CDR3 plus reference TRBV28 and TRBJ1-4, the full variable domain is DVKVTQSSRYLVKRTGEKVFLECVQDMDHENMFWYRQDPGLGLRLIYFSYDVKMKEKGDIPEGYSVSREKKERFSLILESASTNQTSMYLCASSFPGQGNEKLFFGSGTQLSVL.

This chain links TRBV10-3 with TRBJ1-2; 10 nucleotides align to TRBD1. After removal of 4 bases from V and 4 bases from J, the junction contained 9 bases not matched to a gene. The CDR3 runs to 16 residues. Germline lookup yields CDR1 ENHRY and CDR2 SYGVKD. Here the CDR3 DNA reads TGTGCCATCAGTGTTAAGACAGGGGGCCTTTCCTATGGCTACACCTTC. Protein product: CAISVKTGGLSYGYTF.

The rearrangement uses TRBV7-2 and TRBJ2-1; a weak D match, TRBD2 (5 bases). V lost 1 base and J 8 bases, leaving 12 bases between the germline ends. The CDR3 is 14 residues long. Per the germline V gene, CDR1 is SGHTA and CDR2 is FQGNSA. CDR3 DNA sequence: TGTGCCAGCAGCTTAGGGATAGCGAACCATGAGCAGTTCTTC. It translates to CASSLGIANHEQFF. The entire variable domain, with the rest obtained from reference TRBV7-2 and TRBJ2-1, is as follows: GAGVSQSPSNKVTEKGKDVELRCDPISGHTALYWYRQSLGQGLEFLIYFQGNSAPDKSGLPSDRFSAERTGGSVSTLTIQRTQQEDSAVYLCASSLGIANHEQFFGPGTRLTVL.

This chain joins TRBV2 and TRBJ2-5; 12 nucleotides align to TRBD1. Matching the DNA end better, TRBJ2-7 makes the J call doubtful. Per germline, CDR1 SNHLY and CDR2 FYNNEI. The CDR3 totals 16 residues. The CDR3 protein is CASSEPGQGASYEQYF. The CDR3 DNA reads as TGTGCCAGCAGTGAACCGGGACAGGGGGCCTCCTACGAGCAGTACTTC.

This rearrangement joins TRBV4-2 to TRBJ2-1, with D perhaps TRBD1 (6 bases). V was cut by 10 bases and J by 4 bases, with 17 bases left in between. The length of the CDR3 is 14 residues. Germline-derived CDR1 and CDR2 are LGHNA and YNFKEQ. This chain's CDR3 is CATRRDTNYNEQFF. The CDR3 DNA follows: TGTGCCACCCGCCGGGACACCAATTACAATGAGCAGTTCTTC.

This clone was detected only once. This rearrangement joins TRBV5-1 to TRBJ1-2; possibly TRBD1 for D (5 bases). Trimming stripped 3 bases from V and 8 bases from J, with 14 bases between. This CDR3 is built from 13 residues. Per the germline V gene, CDR1 is SGHRS and CDR2 is YFSETQ. CDR3 sequence: CASSSDGQGGYTF. CDR3 DNA sequence: TGCGCCAGCAGCTCGGACGGGCAGGGCGGCTACACCTTC.

The CDR3 protein is CASSYSRAGGTYEQYF. For the CDR3, the DNA is TGTGCCAGCAGTTACTCAAGGGCAGGAGGTACCTACGAGCAGTACTTC. The V call is TRBV6-5, the J call TRBJ2-5; tentative D call: TRBD2 (5 bases). With the DNA end fitting TRBJ2-7 better, the J assignment may be wrong. The CDR3 runs 16 residues. The germline V gene has CDR1 MNHEY and CDR2 SVGAGI.

The gene calls are TRBV19 and TRBJ1-2; 8 bases line up with TRBD1. CDR1 and CDR2 from the germline V gene are LNHDA and SQIVND (reference sequence). This CDR3 spans 15 amino acids. The junction had 6 bases not matched to a gene; V was cut back by 1 base and J by 5 bases. CDR3 amino acids: CASSIAGQGGYGYTF. CDR3 DNA: TGTGCCAGTAGTATAGCCGGACAGGGTGGGTATGGCTACACCTTC.

As DNA, the CDR3 is TGTGCCAGCAGTTACCAGGGGACCTCCTATCGGGAGACCCAGTACTTC. It encodes CASSYQGTSYRETQYF. The V gene is TRBV6-5, the J gene TRBJ2-5; possible D gene TRBD1, 6 bases. The CDR3 runs 16 residues. Trimming stripped 2 bases from V and 5 bases from J, with 18 bases between. Per the germline V gene, CDR1 is MNHEY and CDR2 is SVGAGI.

The V and J genes are TRBV21-1 and TRBJ2-7; the listed D gene, TRBD1, was not tested against the DNA. TRBV21-1 is a pseudogene segment. This CDR3 is 18 amino acids long. This CDR3 reads CASSKAELGTGGSHEQYF. The CDR3 nucleotides are TGTGCCAGCAGCAAAGCGGAATTAGGGACAGGGGGGTCCCACGAGCAGTACTTC.

The chain joins TRBV5-1 to TRBJ1-1, with D uncertain. There are 16 residues in the CDR3. Between the trimmed V and J ends, which lost 0 bases and 5 bases, there was a span of 17 bases. The germline V gene encodes CDR1 SGHRS and CDR2 YFSETQ. The CDR3 bases are TGCGCCAGCAGCTTGGTCGGAGGTCAGTCAAGGACTGAAGCTTTCTTT. Encoded protein: CASSLVGGQSRTEAFF.

The rearrangement links TRBV12-5 to TRBJ1-4, with D maybe TRBD1 (5 bases). This CDR3 comprises 16 residues. From germline, CDR1 is LGHNT and CDR2 FRNRAP. Trimming shortened V by 4 bases and J by 2 bases, and 14 bases separated the two germline ends. In DNA, the CDR3 is TGTGCTAGTGGTTCTCCAGGGTTCTGCACTAATGAAAAACTGTTTTTT. It codes for CASGSPGFCTNEKLFF.

The chain carries TRBV4-1 and TRBJ1-3, with D maybe TRBD1 (6 bases). Germline loops: CDR1 MGHRA, CDR2 YSYEKL. The CDR3 runs to 16 residues. V was shortened by 2 bases and J by 0 bases, with 11 bases between the two germline ends. CDR3 in amino acids: CASSQWGPYSGNTIYF. DNA for the CDR3: TGCGCCAGCAGCCAATGGGGGCCCTACTCTGGAAACACCATATATTTT.

This clone was counted a few times. V usage is TRBV5-1 and J usage is TRBJ1-1; 7 bases are a match to TRBD1. Losses at the gene ends were 5 bases for V and 5 bases for J; bases not matched to a gene: 12. Per the germline V gene, CDR1 is SGHRS and CDR2 is YFSETQ. This CDR3 spans 15 amino acids. As DNA, the CDR3 is TGCGCCAGCAGATCTGACAGGGCCCCCGGGACTGAAGCTTTCTTT. It is translated as CASRSDRAPGTEAFF.

The chain links TRBV23-1 to TRBJ1-6; a possible D gene is TRBD1 (5 bases). Being an ORF, TRBV23-1 has a function that is uncertain. This CDR3 region has 14 residues. The V end was cut by 6 bases, the J end by 2 bases, with 8 bases between. CDR3: CASSATAYNSPLHF. The CDR3, as DNA: TGCGCCAGCAGCGCGACAGCCTATAATTCACCCCTCCACTTT.

V is TRBV4-3 and J is TRBJ1-5; possible D gene TRBD1, 6 bases. V lost 0 bases to trimming and J lost 4 bases, with 10 bases between them. This CDR3 region has 15 residues. The V gene's germline CDR1 is LGHNA and CDR2 YSLEER. The CDR3 region is CASSQDGGGNQPQHF. CDR3 nucleotides: TGCGCCAGCAGCCAAGATGGGGGCGGTAATCAGCCCCAGCATTTT.

The V call is TRBV27, the J call TRBJ2-1; D perhaps matches TRBD2 (5 bases). Germline lookup yields CDR1 MNHEY and CDR2 SMNVEV (reference sequence). Trimming removed 3 bases from V and 5 bases from J, with 17 bases in between. The CDR3 spans 16 residues. In DNA, the CDR3 is TGTGCCAGCAGTTTGGGCCGGGCGGGCGACAACAATGAGCAGTTCTTC. Encoded protein: CASSLGRAGDNNEQFF.

This chain connects TRBV23-1 to TRBJ2-7, with a weak D call TRBD1 (6 bases). TRBV23-1 is assigned to the ORF class and has an uncertain function. CDR3 length equals 15 residues. V shed 6 bases and J shed 2 bases, with 17 bases lying between them. The CDR3 region has the DNA TGCGCCAGCAGCAGGGTGACAGGTCAGACCTACGAGCAGTACTTC. Protein product: CASSRVTGQTYEQYF.

This rearrangement joins TRBV4-3 to TRBJ2-1, with 8 bases matching TRBD2. After removal of 0 bases from V and 2 bases from J, the junction contained 3 bases not matched to a gene. The germline CDR1 and CDR2 sequences are LGHNA and YSLEER. This CDR3 region has 16 residues. CDR3 nucleotides: TGCGCCAGCAGCCAAGAGGAGACTAGCGCCTACAATGAGCAGTTCTTC. This sequence encodes CASSQEETSAYNEQFF.